The rows below give T cell receptor beta chains drawn from one sample of a study of blood T cell repertoires in COVID-19. Assay: immunoSEQ multiplex PCR; the TCRdb copy retains only in-frame clones and omits some. Here the sample spans 200,000 to 250,000 clones, under 90% being singletons. Source material: peripheral blood. These receptors were obtained from a man under 40 with active or convalescent COVID-19. Each CDR3 is given with its conserved first and last residue. A D gene is named only where the DNA matches it firmly. The size of a clone is reported for some rows only, either as once, few or many, or as a class for expanded clones.

D gene	CDR3 length	clone size	J gene	V gene	CDR3 DNA	CDR3 protein
TRBD2	14	few	TRBJ2-2	TRBV29-1	TGCAGCGCCGGGACTAGCGGGAACACCGGGGAGCTGTTTTTT	CSAGTSGNTGELFF
TRBD2	18	.	TRBJ2-5	TRBV30	TGTGCCTGGAGTGTAGAGGAGAGGACTAGCGGGGGCGTAGAGACCCAGTACTTC	CAWSVEERTSGGVETQYF
.	14	.	TRBJ2-1	TRBV15	TGTGCCACCAGCAGAGGGACAGCTTACAATGAGCAGTTCTTC	CATSRGTAYNEQFF
.	14	.	TRBJ1-3	TRBV6-1	TGTGCCAGCAGTGAAGCTTACACTGGAAACACCATATATTTT	CASSEAYTGNTIYF
.	14	.	TRBJ2-1	TRBV7-2	TGTGCCAGCAGCTGGGAACGGGATTACAATGAGCAGTTCTTC	CASSWERDYNEQFF
TRBD2	16	.	TRBJ2-1	TRBV5-1	TGCGCCAGCAGCCCATCTCGACGGGGGGGTATGAATGAGCAGTTCTTC	CASSPSRRGGMNEQFF
.	12	.	TRBJ1-2	TRBV12-3/TRBV12-4	TGTGCCAGCAGCCCCAACAGGGTTGGCTACACCTTC	CASSPNRVGYTF
TRBD1	18	.	TRBJ1-1	TRBV27	TGTGCCAGCAGTTTATTAAGGGGGGGGGACAGGGTGAGGACTGAAGCTTTCTTT	CASSLLRGGDRVRTEAFF
.	14	.	TRBJ1-2	TRBV5-8	TGTGCCAGCAGCCCACGAGTCTGGGCGTTTGGCTACACCTTC	CASSPRVWAFGYTF
.	12	.	TRBJ2-1	TRBV12-3/TRBV12-4	TGTGCCAGCAGTTTACCCAGCAATGAGCAGTTCTTC	CASSLPSNEQFF
.	16	.	TRBJ1-3	TRBV5-5	TGTGCCAGCAGCTTGGCGCGGGGGGCAGCTGGAAACACCATATATTTT	CASSLARGAAGNTIYF
TRBD2	14	.	TRBJ2-1	TRBV7-2	TGTGCCAGCAGCATCCGGGGGACTAGATATGAGCAGTTCTTC	CASSIRGTRYEQFF
.	14	.	TRBJ1-6	TRBV4-2	TGTGCCAGCAGCCTCGGTACAGGCGGATCACCCCTCCACTTT	CASSLGTGGSPLHF
TRBD2	18	.	TRBJ2-6	TRBV7-8	TGTGCCAGCAGTGCGGGGGGGGCACTCTTCTCTGGGGCCAACGTCCTGACTTTC	CASSAGGALFSGANVLTF
TRBD2	14	.	TRBJ2-3	TRBV10-3	TGTGCCACCACTAGCGGGAGCCGCACAGATACGCAGTATTTT	CATTSGSRTDTQYF
.	19	.	TRBJ2-1	TRBV21-1	TGTGCCAGCAGCAAAGCAGGAGGACTAGCGGAGACTTACTACAATGAGCAGTTCTTC	CASSKAGGLAETYYNEQFF
.	14	.	TRBJ2-7	TRBV5-4	TGTGCCAGCAGCCTGGATGCAGGTAGCTACGAGCAGTACTTC	CASSLDAGSYEQYF
.	14	.	TRBJ2-3	TRBV18	TGTGCCAGCTCACCATCGACTGCCACAGATACGCAGTATTTT	CASSPSTATDTQYF
.	14	.	TRBJ2-2	TRBV28	TGTGCCAGCACCTCGGGGAGTAGGACCGGGGAGCTGTTTTTT	CASTSGSRTGELFF
TRBD1	15	.	TRBJ2-1	TRBV5-1	TGCGCCAGCAGCTTGTCTCCAGGGGGTATAAATGAGCAGTTCTTC	CASSLSPGGINEQFF
.	16	.	TRBJ1-2	TRBV3-1/TRBV3-2	TGTGCCAGCAGCCAAGTGGGGGGACGTTACTCCTATGGCTACACCTTC	CASSQVGGRYSYGYTF
TRBD1	14	once	TRBJ1-2	TRBV7-8	TGTGCCAGCAGCGAAGACAGGGGTGTAGGTGGCTACACCTTC	CASSEDRGVGGYTF
.	13	once	TRBJ2-7	TRBV5-1	TGCGCCAGCAGCTTGGACAGGGACTACGAGCAGTACTTC	CASSLDRDYEQYF
TRBD1	16	.	TRBJ2-7	TRBV6-2/TRBV6-3	TGTGCCAGCAGTTACTCGGACAGGTCAAGGTCCTACGAGCAGTACTTC	CASSYSDRSRSYEQYF
.	18	.	TRBJ2-2	TRBV10-1	TGCGCCAGCAGTGAGTTTGCCGGTCCCGAACTTCTGACCGGGGAGCTGTTTTTT	CASSEFAGPELLTGELFF
.	12	.	TRBJ1-4	TRBV5-8	TGTGCCAACGGAAGAAGGACAGAAAAACTGTTTTTT	CANGRRTEKLFF
TRBD1	15	.	TRBJ1-5	TRBV30	TGTGCCTGGAGTGTGTCGGACAGGGTGTTCCAGCCCCAGCATTTT	CAWSVSDRVFQPQHF
.	11	once	TRBJ2-1	TRBV6-5	TGTGCCAGCACCCCCGGACGGGGGCAGTTCTTC	CASTPGRGQFF
.	18	.	TRBJ1-2	TRBV18	TGTGCCAGCTCACCACCGGGTCAGGGAGGTTCGAGGGCCTATGGCTACACCTTC	CASSPPGQGGSRAYGYTF
.	14	.	TRBJ2-2	TRBV19	TGTGCCAGTAGAGGTGGAGGGCGAGGCGGGGAGCTGTTTTTT	CASRGGGRGGELFF
TRBD2	15	.	TRBJ2-1	TRBV7-2	TGTGCCAGCAGCTTAGTGGGCGGGGGGGCAAATGAGCAGTTCTTC	CASSLVGGGANEQFF
.	14	.	TRBJ1-3	TRBV28	TGTGCCAGCAGTTTAACAGGTCTCGGAAACACCATATATTTT	CASSLTGLGNTIYF
.	13	.	TRBJ1-5	TRBV30	TGTGCCTGGAGTGGACAGTCCAATCAGCCCCAGCATTTT	CAWSGQSNQPQHF
.	15	.	TRBJ2-3	TRBV11-3	TGTGCCAGCAGCCCGGGAGGAACAGGGGGAAGTACGCAGTATTTT	CASSPGGTGGSTQYF
TRBD2	14	.	TRBJ2-7	TRBV18	TGTGCCAGCTCACCGGGGGGGGTTCCCTACGAGCAGTACTTC	CASSPGGVPYEQYF
.	13	.	TRBJ1-2	TRBV2	TGTGCCAGCAGTGACAAATCTAACTATGGCTACACCTTC	CASSDKSNYGYTF
.	14	.	TRBJ2-3	TRBV11-2	TGTGCCAGCAGCTTTCAGGAGGCCACAGATACGCAGTATTTT	CASSFQEATDTQYF
TRBD1	19	.	TRBJ2-4	TRBV28	TGTGCCAGCAGACCTAAGACTAACCGGGACAGGGGGCGGAGGTACATTCAGTACTTC	CASRPKTNRDRGRRYIQYF
.	12	.	TRBJ1-1	TRBV7-9	TGTGCCAGCAGCTTCCGGAACACTGAAGCTTTCTTT	CASSFRNTEAFF
.	13	once	TRBJ1-1	TRBV28	TGTGCCAGCAGCTTCGAGATGTTGACTGAAGCTTTCTTT	CASSFEMLTEAFF
TRBD2	14	.	TRBJ2-7	TRBV9	TGTGCCAGCAGTTTAAGGGAGGGCTCCTACGAGCAGTACTTC	CASSLREGSYEQYF